The 4 T cell receptor beta chains below were found in one sample sequenced in a study of blood T cell repertoires in COVID-19 (dated by TCRdb to 2018 to 2021). Libraries came from the immunoSEQ multiplex PCR assay. Held by TCRdb, this immuneACCESS table contains in-frame sequences only and omits some clones. Under half of the omission traces to an unresolved V gene where checked; the cause of the rest is unknown. For this sample the table gives more than 200,000 clones, of which 86% were detected only once. The leading ten clones occupy about 2.2% of the sample. Sequencing was carried out using peripheral blood. Every receptor here comes from a woman between 45 and 60 years old with acute or convalescent COVID-19.

The chain uses TRBV5-1 and TRBJ2-1; D is unclear. Trimming took 0 bases from V and 4 from J, leaving 5 bases between them. Looked up from germline, CDR1 is SGHRS and CDR2 is YFSETQ. The CDR3 is made up of 13 amino acids. The CDR3 sequence: CASSLDGYNEQFF. The CDR3 DNA follows: TGCGCCAGCAGCTTGGACGGGTACAATGAGCAGTTCTTC.

J is TRBJ2-1 and V is TRBV20-1; no firm D call. Deletions cut 3 bases from V and 8 bases from J, with 17 bases between. The germline V gene has CDR1 DFQATT and CDR2 SNEGSKA (reference sequence). The CDR3 sequence is 14 residues long. The CDR3 loop reads CSASLSRVGHEQFF. The CDR3 region has the DNA TGCAGTGCTAGTTTGTCTAGAGTCGGCCATGAGCAGTTCTTC.

This rearrangement joins TRBV25-1 to TRBJ2-1, with 8 positions matching TRBD1. V lost 1 base and J lost 5; bases outside the gene matches: 4. CDR1 and CDR2 from the germline V gene are MGHDK and SYGVNS. CDR3 size: 15 residues. CDR3 DNA sequence: TGTGCCAGCAGTGAATGGGCCAGGGGGCACAATGAGCAGTTCTTC. Its translation is CASSEWARGHNEQFF.

The V and J genes are TRBV11-2 and TRBJ2-1, with a tentative D call TRBD2 (6 bases). Germline V gene data show CDR1 as SGHAT and CDR2 as FQNNGV. V lost 5 bases and J 3 bases, leaving 17 bases between the germline ends. This CDR3 is built from 16 residues. The CDR3: CASSPVTGANYNEQFF. The CDR3 bases are TGTGCCAGCAGCCCCGTTACGGGAGCAAACTACAATGAGCAGTTCTTC. The full variable domain, its missing parts supplied by reference TRBV11-2 and TRBJ2-1, is EAGVAQSPRYKIIEKRQSVAFWCNPISGHATLYWYQQILGQGPKLLIQFQNNGVVDDSQLPKDRFSAERLKGVDSTLKIQPAKLEDSAVYLCASSPVTGANYNEQFFGPGTRLTVL.